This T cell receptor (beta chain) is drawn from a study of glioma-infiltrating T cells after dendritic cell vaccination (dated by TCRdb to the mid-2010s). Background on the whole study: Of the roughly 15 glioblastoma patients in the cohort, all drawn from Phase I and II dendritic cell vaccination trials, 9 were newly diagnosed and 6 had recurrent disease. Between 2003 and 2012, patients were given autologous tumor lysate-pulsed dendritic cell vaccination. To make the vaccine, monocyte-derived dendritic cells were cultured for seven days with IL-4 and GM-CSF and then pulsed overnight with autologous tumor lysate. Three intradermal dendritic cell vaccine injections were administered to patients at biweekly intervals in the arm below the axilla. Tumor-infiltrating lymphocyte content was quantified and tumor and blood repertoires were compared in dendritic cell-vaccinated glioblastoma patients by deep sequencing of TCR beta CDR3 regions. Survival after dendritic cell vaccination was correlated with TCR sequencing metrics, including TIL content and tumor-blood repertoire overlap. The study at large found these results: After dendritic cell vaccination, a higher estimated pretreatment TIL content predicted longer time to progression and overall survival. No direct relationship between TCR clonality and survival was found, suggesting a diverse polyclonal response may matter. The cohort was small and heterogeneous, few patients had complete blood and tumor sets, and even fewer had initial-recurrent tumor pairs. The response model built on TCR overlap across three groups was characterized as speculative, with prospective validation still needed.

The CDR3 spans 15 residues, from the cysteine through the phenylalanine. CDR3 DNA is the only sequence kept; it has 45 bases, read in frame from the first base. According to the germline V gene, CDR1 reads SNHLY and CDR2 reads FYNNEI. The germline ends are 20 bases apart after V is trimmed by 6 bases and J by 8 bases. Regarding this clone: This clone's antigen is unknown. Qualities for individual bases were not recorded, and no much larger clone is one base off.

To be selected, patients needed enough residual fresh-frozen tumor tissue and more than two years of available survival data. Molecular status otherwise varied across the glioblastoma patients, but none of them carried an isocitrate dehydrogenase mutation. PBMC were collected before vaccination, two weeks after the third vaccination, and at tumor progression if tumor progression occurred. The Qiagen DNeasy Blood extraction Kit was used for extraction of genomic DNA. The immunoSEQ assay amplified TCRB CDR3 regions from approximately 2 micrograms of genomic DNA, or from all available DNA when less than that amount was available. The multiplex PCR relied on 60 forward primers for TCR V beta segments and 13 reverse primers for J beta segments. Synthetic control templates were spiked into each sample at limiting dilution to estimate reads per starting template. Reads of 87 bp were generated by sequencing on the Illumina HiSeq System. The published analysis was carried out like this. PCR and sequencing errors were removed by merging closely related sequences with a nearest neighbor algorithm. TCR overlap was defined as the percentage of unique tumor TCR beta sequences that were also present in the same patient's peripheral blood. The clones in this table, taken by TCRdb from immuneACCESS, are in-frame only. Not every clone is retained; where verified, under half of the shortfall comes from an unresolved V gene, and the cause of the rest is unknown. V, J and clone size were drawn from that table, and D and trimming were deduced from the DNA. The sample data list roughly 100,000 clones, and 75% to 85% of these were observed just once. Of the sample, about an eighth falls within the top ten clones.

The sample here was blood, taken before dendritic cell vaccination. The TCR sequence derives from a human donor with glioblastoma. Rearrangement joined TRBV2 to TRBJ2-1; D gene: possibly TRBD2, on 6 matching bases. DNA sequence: TGTGCCAGCAGACTCTCGAGACTAGTCCTGTATGAGCAGTTCTTC. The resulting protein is CASRLSRLVLYEQFF.